This paragraph reports one T cell receptor (beta chain). What it recognizes is unknown. This specimen comes from a study of cytotoxic CD8 clonotypes in ibrutinib-treated CLL. Notes on the study in general: Progressing and sustained-remission patients had different sampling times. Contraction or stability on treatment characterized the public clonotypes, which were uncommon.

The V and J ends lost 5 bases and 0 bases respectively, with 17 bases between them. Per germline, CDR1 GTSNPN and CDR2 SVGIG (reference sequence). The CDR3 is made up of 16 amino acids. TCRdb's table, derived via immunoSEQ multiplex PCR, lists solely in-frame clones and lacks some. The sample lists a few hundred thousand clones; just under 80% were seen once. Material: PBMCs, obtained before ibrutinib treatment. The sequence derives from a human donor with chronic lymphocytic leukemia. This rearrangement joins TRBV30 to TRBJ1-3; D unresolved. CDR3 sequence reads: CAWAMRNTNSGNTIYF. The CDR3 DNA reads TGTGCCTGGGCCATGAGGAACACTAACTCTGGAAACACCATATATTTT.